This entry lists 16 T cell receptor beta chains sequenced from one sample in a study of cytomegalovirus exposure and HLA in healthy donors. 60 Vbeta and 13 Jbeta primers were used in PCR. Clones were sequenced by immunoSEQ multiplex PCR, and TCRdb holds only the in-frame ones, with some missing. The data show 200,000 or so clones, around 83% seen once. Specimen: PBMCs. These TCRs come from a woman aged 40 to 50 in good health and CMV-seronegative.

The rearrangement joins TRBV5-6 to TRBJ2-1, with D tentatively TRBD2 (5 bases). The CDR3 totals 16 residues. The ends were cut back, 2 bases at V and 5 bases at J, with 17 bases in the middle. In germline, CDR1 is SGHDT, CDR2 YYEEEE. The CDR3 loop reads CASSFSPLAVDNEQFF. The CDR3, as DNA: TGTGCCAGCAGCTTTAGTCCTCTAGCCGTGGACAATGAGCAGTTCTTC. The full variable domain, its missing parts supplied by reference TRBV5-6 and TRBJ2-1, is DAGVTQSPTHLIKTRGQQVTLRCSPKSGHDTVSWYQQALGQGPQFIFQYYEEEERQRGNFPDRFSGHQFPNYSSELNVNALLLGDSALYLCASSFSPLAVDNEQFFGPGTRLTVL.

In this sample, this clone turned up once. The J gene is TRBJ1-1, the V gene TRBV7-2; D remains unclear. Per germline, CDR1 SGHTA and CDR2 FQGNSA. Trimming removed 3 bases from V and 0 bases from J, with 5 bases in between. This CDR3 is built from 13 residues. The CDR3 DNA follows: TGTGCCAGCAGCTTTCAGGTGAACACTGAAGCTTTCTTT. Its translation is CASSFQVNTEAFF.

The V call is TRBV9, the J call TRBJ2-1; 9 bases match TRBD2. This CDR3 region has 15 residues. V lost 3 bases to trimming and J lost 0 bases; unmatched junction nucleotides: 1. Germline V gene lookup returns CDR1 SGDLS and CDR2 YYNGEE. In DNA, the CDR3 is TGTGCCAGCAGCGCTAGCGGGACCTCCTACAATGAGCAGTTCTTC. Encoded protein: CASSASGTSYNEQFF.

V and J are TRBV6-1 and TRBJ2-3; D call uncertain. This CDR3 has 14 amino acids. V lost 2 bases and J 2 bases, leaving 8 bases between the germline ends. Germline V CDR1 and CDR2: MNHNS, SASEGT. The DNA for the CDR3 is TGTGCCAGCAGTGAAAGTCTAGTCACAGATACGCAGTATTTT. The encoded protein is CASSESLVTDTQYF.

The rearrangement joins TRBV7-3 to TRBJ2-1; unclear D gene. From germline, CDR1 is SGHTA and CDR2 FQGTGA. This CDR3 has 13 residues. V was shortened by 0 bases and J by 8 bases, with 8 bases between the two germline ends. This CDR3 reads CASSLTFGYEQFF. CDR3 DNA: TGTGCCAGCAGCTTAACTTTCGGGTATGAGCAGTTCTTC.

V gene TRBV5-1 combines with J gene TRBJ2-7; no firm D call. The CDR3 covers 14 residues. The V gene lost 0 bases and the J gene lost 4 bases, with 11 bases spanning the gap. The V gene's germline CDR1 is SGHRS and CDR2 YFSETQ. As DNA, the CDR3 is TGCGCCAGCAGCTTGGCCACGGTAGATTACGAGCAGTACTTC. Protein: CASSLATVDYEQYF. Combining the CDR3 with reference TRBV5-1 and TRBJ2-7 gives the whole variable domain KAGVTQTPRYLIKTRGQQVTLSCSPISGHRSVSWYQQTPGQGLQFLFEYFSETQRNKGNFPGRFSGRQFSNSRSEMNVSTLELGDSALYLCASSLATVDYEQYFGPGTRLTVT.

This chain uses TRBV5-6 with TRBJ2-7; 9 bases are a match to TRBD1. J gave up 7 bases and V 0 bases, and 5 bases lay outside the gene matches. Germline CDR1 is SGHDT and CDR2 is YYEEEE. The CDR3 spans 14 residues. The CDR3 DNA sequence: TGTGCCAGCAGCTTGGAACAGGGGGCAGGGGAGCAGTACTTC. Its translation: CASSLEQGAGEQYF.

The J gene is TRBJ1-2, the V gene TRBV30, with D hard to call. Trimming left V 0 bases short and J 4 bases short, with 12 bases between. CDR1 GTSNPN and CDR2 SVGIG come from the germline V gene (reference sequence). The CDR3 is 14 amino acids. The CDR3 spells CAWSVQSGFYGYTF. DNA for the CDR3: TGTGCCTGGAGTGTACAATCGGGGTTCTATGGCTACACCTTC. Filled out from reference TRBV30 and TRBJ1-2, the complete variable domain reads SQTIHQWPATLVQPVGSPLSLECTVEGTSNPNLYWYRQAAGRGLQLLFYSVGIGQISSEVPQNLSASRPQDRQFILSSKKLLLSDSGFYLCAWSVQSGFYGYTFGSGTRLTVV.

The rearrangement joins TRBV7-9 to TRBJ2-2; tentatively, D is TRBD2 (6 bases). This CDR3 has 16 residues. In germline, CDR1 is SEHNR, CDR2 FQNEAQ (reference sequence). Trimming removed 2 bases at V and 4 bases at J, with 14 bases between. The CDR3 DNA reads as TGTGCCAGCAGCTTATGGAGGGGAGAAAGCACCGGGGAGCTGTTTTTT. It codes for CASSLWRGESTGELFF.

This clone was recorded once. The chain links TRBV2 to TRBJ1-2; 8 bases match TRBD1. The CDR3 totals 13 residues. V lost 8 bases and J lost 3; bases outside the gene matches: 5. Per germline, CDR1 SNHLY and CDR2 FYNNEI. The CDR3 bases are TGTGCCAGCCAACAGGGGGTATACTATGGCTACACCTTC. Translated, it gives CASQQGVYYGYTF.

The table lists this clone with a count of one. The chain has TRBV18 and TRBJ2-3; 7 bases match TRBD1. J gave up 8 bases and V 3 bases, and 2 bases lay outside the gene matches. The germline V gene has CDR1 KGHSH and CDR2 LQKENI. The length of the CDR3 is 12 residues. The CDR3 is CASSPGQPTQYF. The CDR3 nucleotides read TGTGCCAGCTCACCGGGACAGCCTACGCAGTATTTT.

The chain carries TRBV5-1 and TRBJ2-3; D call uncertain. V dropped 2 bases and J dropped 2 bases, with 9 bases sitting between them. This CDR3 has 14 amino acids. Germline CDR1 is SGHRS and CDR2 is YFSETQ. The CDR3: CASSFASDTDTQYF. In DNA, the CDR3 is TGCGCCAGCAGCTTCGCCAGCGACACAGATACGCAGTATTTT.

The V call is TRBV11-2, the J call TRBJ2-7, with TRBD1 matching over 7 bases. V gave up 1 base and J gave up 1 base; unmatched junction bases: 1. Germline V gives CDR1 SGHAT, CDR2 FQNNGV. The CDR3 contains 14 residues. CDR3 sequence reads: CASSLVDRSYEQYF. As DNA, the CDR3 is TGTGCCAGCAGCTTAGTGGACAGGTCCTACGAGCAGTACTTC.

The J gene is TRBJ1-1, the V gene TRBV9; perhaps TRBD1 as D (5 bases). This CDR3 is built from 15 residues. Trimming cost V 2 bases and J 6 bases, with 17 bases left between them. The germline gives CDR1 SGDLS, CDR2 YYNGEE. The CDR3 coding sequence is TGTGCCAGCAGCGTCTTAGGCTATGGGGCATCTGAAGCTTTCTTT. Translation: CASSVLGYGASEAFF.

This sequence joins TRBV5-4 and TRBJ1-3, with unresolved D. The CDR3 sequence is 15 residues long. Germline V gene sequence: CDR1 SGHNT, CDR2 YYREEE (reference sequence). Trimming removed 4 bases at V and 4 bases at J, with 15 bases between. CDR3 loop: CASSLSGVGGNTIYF. CDR3 coding DNA: TGTGCCAGCAGCCTTAGCGGGGTAGGAGGAAACACCATATATTTT.

For the CDR3, the DNA is TGCGCCAGCAGCCTCTCGGGACAGGCCCTTGTGTGGGAGCAGTACTTC. Residues: CASSLSGQALVWEQYF. The V call is TRBV4-1, the J call TRBJ2-7, with 8 bases aligning to TRBD1. CDR1 and CDR2 (germline): MGHRA, YSYEKL. The CDR3 contains 16 residues. Losses at the gene ends were 4 bases for V and 7 bases for J; bases not matched to a gene: 15.